This TCR beta chain was found in a study of OX40 agonist ivuxolimab in advanced cancers. Study-level background: Ivuxolimab was an agonistic, fully human IgG2 monoclonal antibody directed against OX40 (CD134), a costimulatory receptor. The purpose of peripheral TCRbeta sequencing was to test whether ivuxolimab changed TCR sequence diversity and led to clonal T-cell expansion. The paper covers the monotherapy dose-escalation part of the phase I ivuxolimab trial, which included N = 52 patients. Intravenous ivuxolimab was administered to patients every 2 weeks at six dose levels: 0.01, 0.1, 0.3, 1.5, 3 and 10 mg/kg. A male proportion of nearly 85% and a mean age of around 60 years, ranging from about 20 to 79, were recorded for the dose-escalation cohort. Partial responses occurred in three dose-escalation patients, of whom one had hepatocellular carcinoma and two had cutaneous melanoma. Among the approximately 50 dose-escalation patients, 19 had hepatocellular carcinoma, 15 or so melanoma, 9 renal cell carcinoma and 9 head and neck cancer. Prior anti-PD-1, anti-PD-L1 or anti-CTLA-4 therapy was permitted, and checkpoint inhibitors had been received by roughly two fifths of dose-escalation patients.

Beyond this particular receptor, the publication reports: Low levels of normalized T-cell clonal expansion were also seen in some nonresponding patients. In partial responders in the 0.1-3.0 mg/kg groups, normalized peripheral clonal expansion was found to be among the lowest, especially among CD8+ T cells. At doses of 0.1 to 3.0 mg/kg, clonal expansion of both CD4+ and CD8+ blood T cells was observed from baseline to week 6. Which antigens the clonally expanded peripheral T cells were specific for was not determined. On average, CD8+ T cells showed more expanded clones than CD4+ T cells after ivuxolimab.

The trial excluded patients who had a history of autoimmune disease or were on systemic immunosuppression. Peripheral blood for TCR sequencing was collected from all dose cohorts at baseline, on cycle 4 day 1, and on cycle 7 day 1. Samples were obtained from an open-label, multicenter, first-in-human phase I dose-escalation trial of ivuxolimab. Adults with locally advanced or metastatic melanoma, renal cell carcinoma, hepatocellular carcinoma or head and neck squamous cell carcinoma were enrolled in the trial. Before TCR sequencing, CD4+ and CD8+ T cells were separately sorted from peripheral blood. A note on this clone: Its antigen specificity is not known. No qualities accompany the bases; no much larger clone lies one base away.

The germline V gene supplies CDR1 SGHRS and CDR2 YFSETQ. The CDR3 runs 15 amino acids, cysteine and phenylalanine included. Of all the DNA, just the CDR3 is kept, 45 bases in frame from base 1. V lost 0 bases and J lost 2 bases; the stretch between them is 8 bases long. Genomic DNA was isolated from the sorted cells so that the TCRbeta CDR3 region could be sequenced. TCRbeta CDR3 regions were sequenced using the immunoSEQ Assay. TCRdb took over this immuneACCESS table, retaining in-frame rearrangements with V and J assigned. Such tables are incomplete; in checked studies, under half of the missing clones stem from an unresolved V gene, and the remainder is unexplained. The sample table shows around 100,000 clones, and roughly 90% are seen once. Of the sample, 0.45% to 0.65% falls within the top ten clones.

The rearranged chain carries TRBV5-1 and TRBJ2-2; TRBD2 is perhaps the D gene, given 6 matching bases. The material was CD4+ or CD8+ T cells sorted from blood, obtained in a trial of the OX40 agonist ivuxolimab. The receptor was derived from an adult with an advanced solid tumor such as melanoma, head and neck, liver or kidney cancer. The CDR3 protein: CASSLAGLNTGELFF. In nucleotide form, the sequence is TGCGCCAGCAGCTTGGCGGGACTCAACACCGGGGAGCTGTTTTTT.